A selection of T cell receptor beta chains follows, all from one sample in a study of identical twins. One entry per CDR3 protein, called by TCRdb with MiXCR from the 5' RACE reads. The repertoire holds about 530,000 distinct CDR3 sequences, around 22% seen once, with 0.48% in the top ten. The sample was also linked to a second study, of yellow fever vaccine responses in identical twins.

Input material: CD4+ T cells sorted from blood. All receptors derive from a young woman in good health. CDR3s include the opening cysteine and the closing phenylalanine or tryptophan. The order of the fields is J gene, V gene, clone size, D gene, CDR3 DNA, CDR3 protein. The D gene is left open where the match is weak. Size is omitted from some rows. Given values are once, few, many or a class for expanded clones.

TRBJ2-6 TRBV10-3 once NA TGTGCCATCAGTGAGACCCACAGTTACCTCCGCGTCCTGACTTTC CAISETHSYLRVLTF
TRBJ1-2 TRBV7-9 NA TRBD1 TGTGCCAGCAGCGCCCGGGGGACAGAACTTCTAGGCTACACCTTC CASSARGTELLGYTF
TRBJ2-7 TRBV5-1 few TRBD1 TGCGCCAGCGCAACCGGAACAGGGGACTACGAGCAGTACTTC CASATGTGDYEQYF
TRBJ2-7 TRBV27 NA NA TGTGCCAGCAGTCCATCGACTGGGGGAGTTTACGAGCAGTACTTC CASSPSTGGVYEQYF
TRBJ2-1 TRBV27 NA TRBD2 TGTGCCAGCAGTTTATCACTAGCGGGGTACAATGAGCAGTTCTTC CASSLSLAGYNEQFF
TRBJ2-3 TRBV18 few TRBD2 TGTGCCAGCTCACCGGCTAGCGGGGGCATCACAGATACGCAGTATTTT CASSPASGGITDTQYF
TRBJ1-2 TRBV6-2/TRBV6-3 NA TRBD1 TGTGCCAGCAGTTACTCCGGGCAGGGGGTCCATGGCTACACCTTC CASSYSGQGVHGYTF
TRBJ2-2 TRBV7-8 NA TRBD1 TGTGCCAGCAGCCCTAGACAGGGTATTATTTCCGGGGAGCTGTTTTTT CASSPRQGIISGELFF
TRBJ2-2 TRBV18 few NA TGTGCCAGCTCACCACCCGGTGGTAGCCGTACCGGGGAGCTGTTTTTT CASSPPGGSRTGELFF
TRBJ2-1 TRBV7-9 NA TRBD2 TGTGCCAGCAGCTTAGGCCTGCGGGAGCTCTTGGGCAATGAGCAGTTCTTC CASSLGLRELLGNEQFF
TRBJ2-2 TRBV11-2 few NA TGTGCCAGCAGCTTAGCTCGGTTCGGGGAGCTGTTTTTT CASSLARFGELFF
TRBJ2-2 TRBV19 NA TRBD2 TGTGCCAGTAGTATTGGGACTAGCGGGAGGGTTGCGGGCACCGGGGAGCTGTTTTTT CASSIGTSGRVAGTGELFF
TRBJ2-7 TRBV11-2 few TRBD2 TGTGCCAGCAGCTTAAGGGGTCTAGCGGGAGGGCCTGTCTACGAGCAGTACTTC CASSLRGLAGGPVYEQYF
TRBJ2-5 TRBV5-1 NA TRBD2 TGCGCCAGCAGAGAGGGACTAGCGGATGTGGGAGAGACCCAGTACTTC CASREGLADVGETQYF
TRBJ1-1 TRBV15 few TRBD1 TGTGCCACCAGCAGACCCGACAGGGGAGGGAACACTGAAGCTTTCTTT CATSRPDRGGNTEAFF
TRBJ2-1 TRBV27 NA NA TGTGCCAGCAGTTTCAAGGCAGGGTCCTACAATGAGCAGTTCTTC CASSFKAGSYNEQFF
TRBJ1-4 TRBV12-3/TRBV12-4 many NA TGTGCCAGCAGTTTTAGGTCAACTGCAACTAATGAAAAACTGTTTTTT CASSFRSTATNEKLFF
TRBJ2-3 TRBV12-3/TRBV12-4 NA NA TGTGCCAGCAGCCCTACTGCGTTGGCAGATACGCAGTATTTT CASSPTALADTQYF
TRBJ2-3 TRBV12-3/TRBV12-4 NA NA TGTGCCAGCAGTGGGGGGGGCTCAGATACGCAGTATTTT CASSGGGSDTQYF
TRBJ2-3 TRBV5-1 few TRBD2 TGCGCCAGCACGTCTAGCGGGAGCCGTACAGATACGCAGTATTTT CASTSSGSRTDTQYF